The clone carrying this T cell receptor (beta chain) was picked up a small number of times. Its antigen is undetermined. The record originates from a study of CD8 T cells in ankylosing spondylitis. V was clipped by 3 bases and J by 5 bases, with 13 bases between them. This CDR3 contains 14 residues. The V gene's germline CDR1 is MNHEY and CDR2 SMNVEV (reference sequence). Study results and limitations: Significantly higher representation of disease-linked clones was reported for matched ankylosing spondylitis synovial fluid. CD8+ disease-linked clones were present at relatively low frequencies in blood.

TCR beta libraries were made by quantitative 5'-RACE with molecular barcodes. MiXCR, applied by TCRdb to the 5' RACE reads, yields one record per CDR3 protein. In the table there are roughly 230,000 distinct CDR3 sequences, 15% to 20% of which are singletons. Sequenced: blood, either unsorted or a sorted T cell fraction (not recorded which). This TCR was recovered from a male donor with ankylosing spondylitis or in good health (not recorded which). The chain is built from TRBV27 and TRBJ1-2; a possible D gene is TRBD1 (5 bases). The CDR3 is CASSFGGGRYGYTF. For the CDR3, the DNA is TGTGCCAGCAGTTTCGGGGGGGGGAGGTATGGCTACACCTTC.